Listed here are 32 T cell receptor beta chains from one sample, sequenced in a study of T cells expressing NK-cell markers. TCRdb re-called the 5' RACE reads and catalogs CDR3 proteins one per entry, DNA excluded. This table lists about 260,000 distinct CDR3 sequences. Sample: blood T cells: a sorted CD56 or NKG2C T cell subset, CD4+ or CD8+ T cells, or bulk PBMC T cells (not recorded which). The source of these receptors is a woman aged 18 to 75 in good health.

The chain joins TRBV12-3 or TRBV12-4 to TRBJ2-1; without DNA, the TCRdb call of TRBD2 cannot be checked. The CDR3 spans 16 residues. CDR3 region: CASSLAERGGHGEQFF.

The rearrangement links TRBV29-1 to TRBJ1-2; TCRdb's D gene call, TRBD1, goes unchecked for lack of DNA. Germline CDR1 and CDR2: SQVTM and ANQGSEA. The CDR3 sequence is 12 residues long. CDR3 sequence reads: CSVLDRSYGYTF.

The genes are TRBV27 and TRBJ2-1; TCRdb calls TRBD1, which cannot be checked without DNA. Germline V gene sequence: CDR1 MNHEY, CDR2 SMNVEV (reference sequence). This CDR3 has 16 residues. The CDR3 loop reads CASSYPGTGALNEQFF.

The chain carries TRBV28 and TRBJ1-5; lacking DNA, the TRBD1 call made by TCRdb goes unchecked. In germline, CDR1 is MDHEN, CDR2 SYDVKM. The CDR3 has 13 amino acids. The CDR3 sequence is CASSLPGGRAQHF.

The chain carries TRBV28 and TRBJ2-3; TCRdb proposes TRBD2, but this gene call is untestable without DNA. Per the germline V gene, CDR1 is MDHEN and CDR2 is SYDVKM. The CDR3 runs 16 residues. The CDR3 sequence: CASPPGLAVRTDTQYF.

The chain has TRBV15 and TRBJ2-3; TCRdb reports TRBD2, a call that lacks DNA to check it against. This CDR3 has 16 amino acids. The germline CDR1 and CDR2 sequences are LNHNV and YYDKDF (reference sequence). The CDR3 region is CATSRDGSSGADTQYF.

The V gene is TRBV5-4, the J gene TRBJ2-1. Germline CDR1 and CDR2: SGHNT and YYREEE (reference sequence). CDR3 length: 15 residues. The CDR3 is CASSLGWEGHNEQFF.

V and J are TRBV20-1 and TRBJ1-1; checking the TCRdb D call of TRBD1 is not possible without DNA. Germline CDR1 is DFQATT and CDR2 is SNEGSKA (reference sequence). The CDR3 contains 12 residues. The CDR3 here is CSARVRGREAFF.

The V call is TRBV7-3, the J call TRBJ2-1; TCRdb designates TRBD1, a call that cannot be tested without DNA. The CDR3 contains 15 residues. Germline V gene sequence: CDR1 SGHTA, CDR2 FQGTGA. CDR3 residues: CASSSGQGARNEQFF.

The V gene is TRBV30, the J gene TRBJ2-5; TCRdb outputs TRBD1, but without DNA this stays unchecked. This CDR3 contains 15 residues. From germline, CDR1 is GTSNPN and CDR2 SVGIG (reference sequence). The CDR3: CAWSAGGGGRETQYF.

The chain couples TRBV6-1 to TRBJ2-1; the D call of TRBD1 rests on TCRdb alone, since no DNA is present to check it. The CDR3 loop spans 13 amino acids. CDR1 is MNHNS, CDR2 SASEGT, per germline. This CDR3 reads CASNRDGYNEQFF.

The CDR3 region is CASSSGTLPYNEQFF. The chain combines TRBV11-2 with TRBJ2-1; TCRdb selects TRBD1, and the lack of DNA leaves this call unchecked. Germline loops: CDR1 SGHAT, CDR2 FQNNGV. The CDR3 length is 15 residues.

The CDR3 here is CASRDDRGDQPQHF. The chain links TRBV12-3 or TRBV12-4 to TRBJ1-5; lacking DNA, the TRBD1 call made by TCRdb goes unchecked. CDR3 size: 14 residues.

The chain joins TRBV28 to TRBJ2-5; TCRdb picks TRBD1, but there is no DNA to check that call. The germline V gene has CDR1 MDHEN and CDR2 SYDVKM. The CDR3 extends over 12 amino acids. CDR3 loop: CASRDRQETQYF.

This sequence joins TRBV30 and TRBJ2-1; TCRdb's assignment of TRBD1 cannot be checked, as there is no DNA. Germline CDR1 is GTSNPN and CDR2 is SVGIG (reference sequence). The CDR3 extends over 11 amino acids. CDR3 region: CAWSRSGEQFF.

The gene calls are TRBV5-1 and TRBJ1-1; TCRdb's D call of TRBD1 is untestable without DNA. CDR1 SGHRS and CDR2 YFSETQ come from the germline V gene. The CDR3 is 14 residues long. The CDR3 spells CASSLDQGRPEAFF.

V is TRBV7-9 and J is TRBJ2-1; TCRdb designates TRBD2, a call that cannot be tested without DNA. CDR1 is SEHNR and CDR2 is FQNEAQ in the germline V gene (reference sequence). The length of the CDR3 is 15 residues. CDR3 in amino acids: CASSRLAGAYNEQFF. The full variable domain, in which reference TRBV7-9 and TRBJ2-1 provide the parts outside the CDR3, is DTGVSQNPRHKITKRGQNVTFRCDPISEHNRLYWYRQTLGQGPEFLTYFQNEAQLEKSRLLSDRFSAERPKGSFSTLEIQRTEQGDSAMYLCASSRLAGAYNEQFFGPGTRLTVL.

The genes are TRBV6-1 and TRBJ2-7; TCRdb designates TRBD2, a call that cannot be tested without DNA. The CDR3 spans 15 residues. The germline V gene encodes CDR1 MNHNS and CDR2 SASEGT. The CDR3 loop is CASSPREGTAYEQYF.

V gene TRBV10-1 combines with J gene TRBJ2-5; absent DNA, TCRdb's TRBD1 call cannot be checked. There are 16 residues in the CDR3. Germline assignment: CDR1 WNHNN and CDR2 SYGVQD (reference sequence). The CDR3 sequence is CASSALTGQDGETQYF.

The chain uses TRBV29-1 and TRBJ2-5; without DNA, the TCRdb call of TRBD2 cannot be checked. Germline V gene data show CDR1 as SQVTM and CDR2 as ANQGSEA. The CDR3 is 15 residues long. The CDR3 here is CSVEGTSGEWETQYF.

This chain uses TRBV7-2 with TRBJ2-2. This CDR3 region has 14 residues. Germline V gene lookup returns CDR1 SGHTA and CDR2 FQGNSA. The CDR3 sequence is CASSLRPYTGELFF.

V usage is TRBV12-3 or TRBV12-4 and J usage is TRBJ2-7; with no DNA, the TCRdb D assignment of TRBD2 cannot be verified. The CDR3 sequence is 15 residues long. The chain's CDR3 is CASSPIAGVPYEQYF.

CDR3 region: CSALSGDGTDTQYF. The genes are TRBV20-1 and TRBJ2-3; absent DNA, TCRdb's TRBD2 call cannot be checked. Germline V gives CDR1 DFQATT, CDR2 SNEGSKA (reference sequence). This CDR3 contains 14 residues.

The J gene is TRBJ2-6, the V gene TRBV7-2. There are 17 residues in the CDR3. The germline CDR1 and CDR2 sequences are SGHTA and FQGNSA. CDR3 sequence: CASSLVVGVSGANVLTF.

The rearrangement links TRBV5-1 to TRBJ1-1. The CDR3 extends over 16 amino acids. CDR1 SGHRS and CDR2 YFSETQ come from the germline V gene. The CDR3 region is CASSSGRLGRNTEAFF.

The gene calls are TRBV6-1 and TRBJ2-1; TCRdb lists TRBD2, though no DNA is available to test this call. The CDR3 contains 14 residues. From germline, CDR1 is MNHNS and CDR2 SASEGT. CDR3 sequence reads: CASSRTSGGNEQFF.

V and J are TRBV4-3 and TRBJ2-1; TCRdb lists TRBD2, though no DNA is available to test this call. In germline, CDR1 is LGHNA, CDR2 YSLEER. The CDR3 is 17 amino acids. The CDR3 protein is CASSQDLRASGGPGQFF.

The chain combines TRBV7-8 with TRBJ2-3. Per germline, CDR1 SGHVS and CDR2 FQNEAQ. There are 14 residues in the CDR3. The CDR3 sequence: CASSLIEDTDTQYF.

V gene TRBV3-1 combines with J gene TRBJ1-1; with no DNA, the TCRdb D assignment of TRBD1 cannot be verified. Germline V gene data show CDR1 as LGHDT and CDR2 as YNNKEL (reference sequence). This CDR3 comprises 15 residues. The CDR3 reads CASSQPGGQGSEAFF.

The chain uses TRBV20-1 and TRBJ2-3. This CDR3 comprises 11 residues. CDR1 and CDR2 (germline): DFQATT, SNEGSKA (reference sequence). The CDR3 protein is CSASVEHTQYF.

The chain links TRBV5-4 to TRBJ2-3; TCRdb picks TRBD1, but there is no DNA to check that call. There are 16 residues in the CDR3. CDR1 is SGHNT, CDR2 YYREEE, per germline (reference sequence). CDR3 region: CASSLASPGAKDTQYF.

This rearrangement joins TRBV20-1 to TRBJ2-4; TCRdb calls TRBD2, which cannot be checked without DNA. The CDR3 has 17 residues. Germline V lookup: CDR1 DFQATT, CDR2 SNEGSKA (reference sequence). CDR3 in amino acids: CSARGPIFSGKSNIQYF.